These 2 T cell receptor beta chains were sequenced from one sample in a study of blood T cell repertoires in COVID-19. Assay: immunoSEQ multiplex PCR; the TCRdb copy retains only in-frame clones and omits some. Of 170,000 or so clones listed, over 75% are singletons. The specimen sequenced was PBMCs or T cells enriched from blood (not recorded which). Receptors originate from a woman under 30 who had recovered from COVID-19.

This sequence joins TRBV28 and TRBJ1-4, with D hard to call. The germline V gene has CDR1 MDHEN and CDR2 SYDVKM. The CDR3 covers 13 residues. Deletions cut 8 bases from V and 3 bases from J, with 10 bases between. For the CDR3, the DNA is TGTGCCAGCCTACGACAAGCTAATGAAAAACTGTTTTTT. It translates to CASLRQANEKLFF.

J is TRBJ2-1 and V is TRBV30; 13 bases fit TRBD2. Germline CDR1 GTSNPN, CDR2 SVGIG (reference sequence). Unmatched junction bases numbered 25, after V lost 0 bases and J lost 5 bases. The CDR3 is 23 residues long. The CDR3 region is CAWSVRGRPGLAGMYSFDNEQFF. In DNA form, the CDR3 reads TGTGCCTGGAGTGTACGCGGGAGACCGGGACTAGCGGGAATGTATTCTTTTGACAATGAGCAGTTCTTC.